Described below is a single T cell receptor (beta chain) sequence and its context. Use of 60 Vbeta and 13 Jbeta primers characterized the PCR. Measured with immunoSEQ multiplex PCR; TCRdb has only the in-frame clones, and not every one. The sample includes about 170,000 clones, around 84% of them seen just once. CDR1 is MNHEY and CDR2 is SVGAGI in the germline V gene. The ends were cut back, 0 bases at V and 2 bases at J, with 11 bases in the middle. This CDR3 has 15 residues. The source of the sample is a study of cytomegalovirus exposure and HLA in healthy donors. The sequence derives from a boy aged 2 to 10 in good health and CMV-seronegative. The specimen sequenced was PBMCs. V is TRBV6-5 and J is TRBJ2-7, with D unclear. The CDR3 DNA reads TGTGCCAGCAGTTACTCGAACGAGGTCCCCTACGAGCAGTACTTC. Protein sequence: CASSYSNEVPYEQYF.